Sequencing of this T cell receptor beta chain was carried out in a study of T cells in Graves' hyperthyroidism and ophthalmopathy. Study observations and caveats: Prediction of ophthalmopathy progression came a median approximately 7 months pre-onset.

Not enrolled were patients with uncontrolled infection, other autoimmune disease, pregnancy or lactation. TCR beta CDR3 sequences were amplified from RNA transcripts. The HTBI set primed first-round TCR CDR3 RT-PCR. TCRdb redid the calling of the multiplex PCR reads with MiXCR, one entry per CDR3 protein. Here the sample spans hundreds of thousands of distinct CDR3 sequences, about 15% being singletons. The ends were cut back, 2 bases at V and 0 bases at J, with 7 bases in the middle. The CDR3 is 14 amino acids. Germline V gene lookup returns CDR1 MNHEY and CDR2 SVGEGT. Comment on this clonotype: Its antigen is as yet unknown.

V usage is TRBV6-2 or TRBV6-3 and J usage is TRBJ2-5; D uncertain. The specimen sequenced was blood. The sequence derives from a man aged 18 to 30 with Graves' ophthalmopathy. The CDR3 nucleotides are TGTGCCAGCAGTTACCCGGGCGACCAAGAGACCCAGTACTTC. Translation gives CASSYPGDQETQYF.